Below, 24 T cell receptor beta chains from the same sample are listed, as sequenced in a study of graft-versus-host responses after intestinal transplantation. Only in-frame clones appear in the TCRdb table, and some are missing; sequencing was by immunoSEQ multiplex PCR. The sample has about 27,000 clones; around 94% are singletons. This specimen was PBMCs, taken just over 29 days after intestinal transplant. The receptor source for this set is a human patient who received an intestinal transplant, so some T cells may come from the graft donor.

The chain recombines TRBV30 with TRBJ2-7; 9 nucleotides line up with TRBD2. The CDR3 sequence is 14 residues long. V lost 2 bases, J lost 7 bases, and 9 bases stayed unmatched. The germline CDR1 and CDR2 sequences are GTSNPN and SVGIG (reference sequence). The DNA of the CDR3 is TGTGCCTGGAGTCCTGGGCCTAGCGGGGAAGAGCAGTACTTC. It encodes CAWSPGPSGEEQYF.

The rearrangement uses TRBV19 and TRBJ2-6, with D unresolved. Germline CDR1 LNHDA, CDR2 SQIVND (reference sequence). The CDR3 contains 14 residues. The V end was cut by 9 bases, the J end by 5 bases, with 14 bases between. Here the CDR3 reads CASSEGYRANVLTF. CDR3 DNA: TGTGCCAGCTCCGAAGGGTATCGGGCCAACGTCCTGACTTTC.

The rearrangement links TRBV5-1 to TRBJ2-1, with TRBD2 matching over 7 bases. Germline V gives CDR1 SGHRS, CDR2 YFSETQ. The J segment lost 4 bases and the V segment lost 1 base, leaving 5 bases of the junction unmatched. This CDR3 spans 15 amino acids. The CDR3 region has the DNA TGCGCCAGCAGCTTGTTGAGGGAGGGATACAATGAGCAGTTCTTC. Translating gives CASSLLREGYNEQFF.

This clone was seen once. The genes are TRBV5-1 and TRBJ2-5; D may be TRBD2 (6 bases). V was cut by 4 bases and J by 5 bases, with 12 bases left in between. This CDR3 is 13 amino acids long. Germline CDR1 reads SGHRS; CDR2 reads YFSETQ. The CDR3 DNA is TGCGCCAGCAGCCTCGGAGGGGCGGAGACCCAGTACTTC. It specifies CASSLGGAETQYF.

The chain couples TRBV28 to TRBJ2-1, with 8 bases identical to TRBD2. V trimming: 5 bases; J trimming: 3 bases; junction bases outside the gene matches: 3. CDR3 length equals 14 residues. CDR1 MDHEN and CDR2 SYDVKM come from the germline V gene. The CDR3 is CASSLGTSYNEQFF. CDR3 DNA: TGTGCCAGCAGTCTCGGGACTAGCTACAATGAGCAGTTCTTC.

This clone was seen a single time. V and J are TRBV5-1 and TRBJ2-1; D is perhaps TRBD1 (5 bases). Germline CDR1 is SGHRS and CDR2 is YFSETQ. The CDR3 loop spans 12 amino acids. V lost 0 bases, J lost 8 bases, and 6 bases lay in between. Here the CDR3 reads CASSLGRDEQFF. The CDR3 coding sequence is TGCGCCAGCAGCTTGGGCAGGGATGAGCAGTTCTTC.

The chain links TRBV6-1 to TRBJ1-1; no firm D call. V was clipped by 4 bases and J by 2 bases, with 11 bases between them. CDR3 size: 14 residues. In germline, CDR1 is MNHNS, CDR2 SASEGT. CDR3 bases: TGTGCCAGCAGTGGGAAGAGGACTAACACTGAAGCTTTCTTT. As protein: CASSGKRTNTEAFF.

V gene TRBV10-3 combines with J gene TRBJ1-2; no clear D. V was shortened by 5 bases and J by 3 bases, with 13 bases between the two germline ends. This CDR3 spans 14 amino acids. Germline V gives CDR1 ENHRY, CDR2 SYGVKD. The DNA of the CDR3 is TGTGCCATCAGTCCCTTAGGTACTTACTATGGCTACACCTTC. This codes for CAISPLGTYYGYTF.

A few counts support this clone. The rearrangement joins TRBV10-2 to TRBJ2-7; 8 bases are a match to TRBD1. The CDR3 consists of 13 residues. Trimming cost V 6 bases and J 2 bases; bases outside gene matches: 3. Germline V CDR1 and CDR2: WSHSY, SAAADI. CDR3 sequence reads: CASSQGATYEQYF. The CDR3 DNA reads TGCGCCAGCAGCCAGGGGGCGACCTACGAGCAGTACTTC.

The chain links TRBV4-3 to TRBJ2-7, with D hard to call. The length of the CDR3 is 13 residues. V was pared by 0 bases and J by 3 bases, with 6 bases between. CDR1 and CDR2 from the germline V gene are LGHNA and YSLEER. As DNA, the CDR3 is TGCGCCAGCAGCCAAGACCAAGGCTACGAGCAGTACTTC. Its protein is CASSQDQGYEQYF.

The rearrangement uses TRBV28 and TRBJ2-1, with 7 bases fitting TRBD2. This CDR3 contains 14 residues. Germline CDR1 reads MDHEN; CDR2 reads SYDVKM. V shed 10 bases, J shed 6 bases, and the junction held 12 bases outside the gene matches. The chain's CDR3 is CATGSGGSPNEQFF. DNA of the CDR3: TGTGCCACCGGCTCTGGCGGGAGCCCCAATGAGCAGTTCTTC.

This chain joins TRBV7-6 and TRBJ2-5, with 9 positions matching TRBD1. Germline V gene data show CDR1 as SGHVS and CDR2 as FNYEAQ. With 5 bases clipped from V and 4 bases from J, the junction kept 8 bases outside the gene matches. The CDR3 is 15 residues long. CDR3 in DNA: TGTGCCAGCAGCCGGGGACAGGGTGTTGGAGAGACCCAGTACTTC. Residues: CASSRGQGVGETQYF.

The chain recombines TRBV30 with TRBJ2-1; D is unclear. The CDR3 has 12 amino acids. Germline loops: CDR1 GTSNPN, CDR2 SVGIG (reference sequence). Trimming pared 4 bases from V and 0 bases from J, leaving 4 bases between. CDR3 sequence reads: CAWTSSYNEQFF. CDR3 bases: TGTGCCTGGACTAGCTCCTACAATGAGCAGTTCTTC.

This clone has a single count. The V call is TRBV19, the J call TRBJ1-1; 7 bases fit TRBD1. From germline, CDR1 is LNHDA and CDR2 SQIVND (reference sequence). V shed 6 bases, J shed 1 base, and the junction held 8 bases outside the gene matches. The CDR3 is made up of 15 amino acids. The CDR3 nucleotides are TGTGCCAGTAGCTTACAGGGGTTAGGGAACACTGAAGCTTTCTTT. Its protein is CASSLQGLGNTEAFF.

Note on this clone: The germline gene is not matched at one end of the junction; a read error may be the cause. Written as DNA, the CDR3 is TGCAGTGCTCGAGACGGAGCTGGAGCTTTCTTT. Translating gives CSARDGAGAFF. The V and J genes are TRBV20-1 and TRBJ1-1; D is uncertain. The CDR3 has 11 residues. Germline assignment: CDR1 DFQATT and CDR2 SNEGSKA (reference sequence).

This chain joins TRBV4-1 and TRBJ2-3, with 7 positions matching TRBD2. The germline CDR1 and CDR2 sequences are MGHRA and YSYEKL. This CDR3 has 14 residues. V dropped 0 bases and J dropped 3; count of bases not matched to a gene: 0. CDR3 sequence: CASSQEGGTDTQYF. The CDR3 DNA follows: TGCGCCAGCAGCCAAGAGGGGGGGACAGATACGCAGTATTTT.

This clone appeared a few times. The rearrangement links TRBV5-1 to TRBJ2-2, with 7 bases identical to TRBD1. In germline, CDR1 is SGHRS, CDR2 YFSETQ. The CDR3 contains 15 residues. The J segment lost 8 bases and the V segment lost 4 bases, leaving 11 bases of the junction unmatched. The CDR3 DNA follows: TGCGCCAGCAGCGGGGAGACAGGGCCCAGGGGGGAGCTGTTTTTT. It codes for CASSGETGPRGELFF.

This clone came up a few times. The J gene is TRBJ2-7, the V gene TRBV10-2; D unclear. Trimming pared 3 bases from V and 2 bases from J, leaving 5 bases between. The CDR3 sequence is 12 residues long. Looked up from germline, CDR1 is WSHSY and CDR2 is SAAADI. The CDR3 nucleotides are TGCGCCAGCAGTGAACAGACCTACGAGCAGTACTTC. Its protein product is CASSEQTYEQYF.

The CDR3 protein is CASSLDRGQETQYF. Written as DNA, the CDR3 is TGTGCCAGCAGTTTGGACAGGGGGCAAGAGACCCAGTACTTC. The chain uses TRBV28 and TRBJ2-5; 10 bases line up with TRBD1. CDR1 MDHEN and CDR2 SYDVKM come from the germline V gene. V shed 3 bases, J shed 2 bases, and the junction held 0 bases outside the gene matches. There are 14 residues in the CDR3.

The count of this clone is one. The V gene is TRBV5-1, the J gene TRBJ2-5; D is undetermined. The last part of the DNA fits TRBJ2-7 better; the J call may be wrong. This CDR3 is 15 amino acids long. Per germline, CDR1 SGHRS and CDR2 YFSETQ. The DNA for the CDR3 is TGCGCCAGCAGCTTGGCCATGGCAGGCGCTTACGAGCAGTACTTC. It yields the protein CASSLAMAGAYEQYF.

The J gene is TRBJ2-7, the V gene TRBV19, with D perhaps TRBD1 (5 bases). Between the trimmed V and J ends, which lost 2 bases and 3 bases, there was a span of 8 bases. Germline-derived CDR1 and CDR2 are LNHDA and SQIVND (reference sequence). The CDR3 is made up of 13 amino acids. CDR3 loop: CASSITDSYEQYF. In nucleotides, the CDR3 is TGTGCCAGTAGTATAACCGACAGCTACGAGCAGTACTTC.

The chain links TRBV15 to TRBJ2-1; tentatively, D is TRBD2 (6 bases). The CDR3 contains 15 residues. Germline CDR1 LNHNV, CDR2 YYDKDF (reference sequence). V gave up 2 bases and J gave up 7 bases, with 15 bases separating them. CDR3 bases: TGTGCCACCAGCAGATCCGGGGGTAGCGGTAATGAGCAGTTCTTC. This codes for CATSRSGGSGNEQFF.

The chain has TRBV6-9 and TRBJ2-7; D is undetermined. The CDR3 sequence is 13 residues long. Germline values: CDR1 MNHGY, CDR2 SVAAGI. Trimming shortened V by 8 bases and J by 6 bases, and 17 bases separated the two germline ends. The DNA of the CDR3 is TGTGCCAGCTCCTCCGGATCGGCTGTCGAGCAGTACTTC. Protein product: CASSSGSAVEQYF.

V and J are TRBV30 and TRBJ1-2; tentatively, D is TRBD1 (5 bases). V shed 0 bases and J shed 7 bases, with 18 bases lying between them. Germline lookup yields CDR1 GTSNPN and CDR2 SVGIG (reference sequence). The CDR3 has 15 residues. CDR3 bases: TGTGCCTGGAGTGTATCCAAGGGGCTGGCGGGTGGCTACACCTTC. Protein sequence: CAWSVSKGLAGGYTF.